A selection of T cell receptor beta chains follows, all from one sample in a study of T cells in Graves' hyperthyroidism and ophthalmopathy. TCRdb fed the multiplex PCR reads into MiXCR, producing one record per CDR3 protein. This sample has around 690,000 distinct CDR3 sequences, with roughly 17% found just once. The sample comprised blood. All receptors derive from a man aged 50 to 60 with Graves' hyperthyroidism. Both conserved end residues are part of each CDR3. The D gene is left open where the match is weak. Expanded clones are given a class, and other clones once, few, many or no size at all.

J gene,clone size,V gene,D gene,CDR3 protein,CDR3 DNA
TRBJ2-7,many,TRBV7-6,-,CASGSGGLSYEQYF,TGTGCCAGCGGATCTGGGGGGCTGTCTTACGAGCAGTACTTC
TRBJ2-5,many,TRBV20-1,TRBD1,CSARDRTGTQEIQYF,TGCAGTGCTAGAGATCGGACAGGGACCCAAGAGATCCAGTACTTC
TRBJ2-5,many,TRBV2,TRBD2,CASKWTSTEETQYF,TGTGCCAGCAAGTGGACTAGTACGGAAGAGACCCAGTACTTC
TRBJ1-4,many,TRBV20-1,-,CSAASGFTNEKLFF,TGCAGTGCGGCCTCGGGTTTCACTAATGAAAAACTGTTTTTT
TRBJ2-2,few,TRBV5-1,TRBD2,CASNKREMSTGELFF,TGCGCCAGCAACAAGCGGGAGATGAGTACCGGGGAGCTGTTTTTT
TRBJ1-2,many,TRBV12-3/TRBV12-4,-,CASSSPDRHGYTF,TGTGCCAGCAGTTCCCCCGACAGGCATGGCTACACCTTC
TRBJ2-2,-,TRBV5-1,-,CASSLVVTIPGELFF,TGCGCCAGCAGCTTGGTAGTGACCATCCCCGGGGAGCTGTTTTTT
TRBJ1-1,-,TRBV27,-,CASSLVNGGEAFF,TGTGCCAGCAGTTTAGTGAACGGGGGTGAAGCTTTCTTT
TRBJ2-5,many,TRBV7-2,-,CASSLRGGGETQYF,TGTGCCAGCAGCCTAAGGGGGGGCGGCGAGACCCAGTACTTC
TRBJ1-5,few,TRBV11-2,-,CASSRGERQPQHF,TGTGCCAGCAGCCGGGGGGAGCGGCAGCCCCAGCATTTT
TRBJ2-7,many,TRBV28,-,CASSKVAVYEQYF,TGTGCCAGCAGCAAGGTTGCGGTGTACGAGCAGTACTTC
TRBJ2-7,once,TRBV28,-,CASSPDSATFYEQYF,TGTGCCAGCAGTCCAGACAGCGCAACCTTCTACGAGCAGTACTTC
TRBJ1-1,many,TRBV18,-,CASSPSGLMNTEAFF,TGTGCCAGCTCACCAAGTGGGTTAATGAACACTGAAGCTTTCTTT
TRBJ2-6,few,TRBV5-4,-,CASGGAGANVLTF,TGTGCCAGCGGGGGAGCTGGGGCCAACGTCCTGACTTTC
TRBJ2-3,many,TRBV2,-,CARPGLREDTQYF,TGTGCCAGGCCGGGACTCCGAGAAGATACGCAGTATTTT
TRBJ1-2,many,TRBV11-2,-,CASSLKRDTTF,TGTGCCAGCAGCTTAAAGCGGGACACTACCTTC
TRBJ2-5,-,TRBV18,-,CASSPPEGLKKETQYF,TGTGCCAGCTCACCACCTGAAGGCTTGAAGAAAGAGACCCAGTACTTC
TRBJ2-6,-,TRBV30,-,CAWIRGASSGANVLTF,TGTGCCTGGATTCGGGGGGCAAGCTCTGGGGCCAACGTCCTGACTTTC
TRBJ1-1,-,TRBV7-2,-,CASSAQEDTEAFF,TGTGCCAGCAGCGCCCAAGAGGACACTGAAGCTTTCTTT
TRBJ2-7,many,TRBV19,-,CASSTGAYPSEQYF,TGTGCCAGTAGTACAGGCGCCTACCCCTCCGAGCAGTACTTC
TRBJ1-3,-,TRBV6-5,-,CASSYESSRNTIYF,TGTGCCAGCAGTTACGAGAGCTCTAGAAACACCATATATTTT
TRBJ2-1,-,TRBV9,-,CASSVAPSSGGLYNEQFF,TGTGCCAGCAGCGTCGCCCCCAGCAGTGGGGGCCTCTACAATGAGCAGTTCTTC
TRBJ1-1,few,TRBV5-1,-,CASSLNAGLNTEAFF,TGCGCCAGCAGCTTGAATGCGGGGCTGAACACTGAAGCTTTCTTT
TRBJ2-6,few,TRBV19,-,CASSLQIGANVLTF,TGTGCCAGTAGTCTCCAGATTGGGGCCAACGTCCTGACTTTC
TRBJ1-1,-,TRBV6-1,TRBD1,CASNLQGAGTEVFF,TGTGCCAGCAATTTACAGGGGGCAGGGACTGAAGTTTTCTTT
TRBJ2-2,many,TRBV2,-,CASSERGRANTGELFF,TGTGCCAGCAGTGAAAGAGGCAGGGCGAACACCGGGGAGCTGTTTTTT
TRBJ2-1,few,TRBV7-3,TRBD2,CASSLTPSGRAVNEQFF,TGTGCCAGCAGCTTAACCCCCAGCGGGAGGGCCGTCAATGAGCAGTTCTTC